A selection of T cell receptor beta chains follows, all from one sample in a study of T-cell reconstitution after alpha-beta-depleted transplantation in children. From the PCR reads, TCRdb called clonotypes with MiXCR, one entry per CDR3 protein. The data show hundreds of thousands of distinct CDR3 sequences, under 15% seen once. Sequencing was performed on PBMCs, taken before TCRalphabeta/CD19-depleted stem cell transplant. The receptor source for this set is a girl aged 2-10 years with congenital amegakaryocytic thrombocytopenia, due to receive a stem cell transplant. Both conserved end residues are part of each CDR3. Fields, in order: clone size, J gene, D gene, V gene, CDR3 DNA, CDR3 protein. The D gene is left open where the match is weak. Size is stated for part of the rows, as once, few or many counts, or as a class when the clone is expanded.

>few|TRBJ2-3|NA|TRBV15
TGTGCCACCAGCAGACAGGGTTTCGCAGATACGCAGTATTTT
CATSRQGFADTQYF
>NA|TRBJ2-3|TRBD2|TRBV6-1
TGTGCCAGCAGATGGGGTAGCGGGCATACGCAGTATTTT
CASRWGSGHTQYF
>few|TRBJ1-1|NA|TRBV20-1
TGCAGTGCTAGAGACCATAGGGGGGGGACTGAAGCTTTCTTT
CSARDHRGGTEAFF
>few|TRBJ1-2|NA|TRBV15
TGTGCCACCAGCCCAAAGATCCAGGGACTTCGGGGCTACACCTTC
CATSPKIQGLRGYTF
>few|TRBJ1-4|TRBD1|TRBV12-3/TRBV12-4
TGTGCCAGCAGTCCCAGGGGGCGGATGAGTTTGCTGGAAAAACTGTTTTTT
CASSPRGRMSLLEKLFF
>many|TRBJ2-3|NA|TRBV10-3
TGTGCCATCAGTGTAGTACTCACAGATACGCAGTATTTT
CAISVVLTDTQYF
>many|TRBJ2-7|TRBD2|TRBV11-2
TGTGCCAGCAGCCGCCCGCCCAGCGGGAGAACCTACGAGCAGTACTTC
CASSRPPSGRTYEQYF
>NA|TRBJ2-2|TRBD2|TRBV2
TGTGCCAGCAGGCCCACTAGCGGGAGGGGCACCGGGGAGCTGTTTTTT
CASRPTSGRGTGELFF
>many|TRBJ2-3|TRBD2|TRBV25-1
TGTGCCAGCAGTGAAGACCTAGCGGGAGTTGGAGATACGCAGTATTTT
CASSEDLAGVGDTQYF
>many|TRBJ1-1|NA|TRBV5-1
TGCGCCAGCAGCCCGGGCGGGACGGTGGATGAAGCTTTCTTT
CASSPGGTVDEAFF
>NA|TRBJ2-7|TRBD2|TRBV6-1
TGTGCCAGCACCGCTAGCGGGAGGGATGGTTTCTACGAGCAGTACTTC
CASTASGRDGFYEQYF
>NA|TRBJ2-1|NA|TRBV5-1
TGCGCCAGCAGCTTGATCCTAACAGGGTCATACAATGAGCAGTTCTTC
CASSLILTGSYNEQFF
>few|TRBJ1-2|TRBD1|TRBV30
TGTGCCTGGAGTGTAAGGACAGGAAACTATGGCTACACCTTC
CAWSVRTGNYGYTF
>many|TRBJ2-1|TRBD2|TRBV5-1
TGCGCCAGCAGCTTGGACGTAGCGGGCTCCTACAATGAGCAGTTCTTC
CASSLDVAGSYNEQFF
>many|TRBJ2-2|NA|TRBV20-1
TGCAGTGCTAGAGCGCGAGGTCGGGACACCGGGGAGCTGTTTTTT
CSARARGRDTGELFF
>few|TRBJ1-4|NA|TRBV4-1
TGCGCCAGCAGCCCCTGGGGGGTGACAGCGAATGAAAAACTGTTTTTT
CASSPWGVTANEKLFF